One sample yielded the 29 T cell receptor beta chains listed below, sequenced in a study of T cells in Graves' hyperthyroidism and ophthalmopathy (dated by TCRdb to between 2017 and 2020). Libraries were built with multiplex PCR. The instrument was an Illumina HiSeq 2000. The TCR beta CDR3 regions were amplified from RNA transcripts. The first round of RT-PCR for the TCR CDR3 was performed with the HTBI primer set and the Qiagen OneStep RT-PCR kit. The public reads were reprocessed in TCRdb via fastp at Q25 and MiXCR, keeping in-frame beta chains. Each CDR3 protein gets just one entry, which takes the most common genes and DNA from the rows behind it. This sample has around 540,000 distinct CDR3 sequences in its table, and roughly 50% of those were observed once. The top ten clonotypes cover just under 8.5% of the sample. Sample: peripheral blood or thyroid tissue (not recorded which). The receptor set was obtained from a woman younger than 35 with Graves' hyperthyroidism. Donor details come from another sample of the same person, matched by shared clones.

This clonotype was recorded a few times. The chain carries TRBV5-1 and TRBJ2-7; no clear D gene. The CDR3 runs 13 residues. Germline loops: CDR1 SGHRS, CDR2 YFSETQ. V shed 0 bases and J shed 8 bases, with 12 bases lying between them. The CDR3 sequence: CASSLDVDGKQYF. The CDR3 nucleotides read TGCGCCAGCAGCTTGGACGTGGATGGGAAGCAGTACTTC.

Note on this clonotype: This may arise from a read error, as a much more abundant clone is one base away. The CDR3 sequence is CSADGIYGYTF. CDR3 sequence (DNA): TGCAGCGCGGACGGGATCTATGGCTACACCTTC. The chain carries TRBV29-1 and TRBJ1-2; no clear D gene. V dropped 7 bases and J dropped 4 bases, with 10 bases sitting between them. CDR1 is SQVTM, CDR2 ANQGSEA, per germline. The CDR3 is 11 amino acids.

This chain links TRBV7-2 with TRBJ2-5; D might be TRBD2 (6 bases). Germline lookup yields CDR1 SGHTA and CDR2 FQGNSA. Trimming shortened V by 6 bases and J by 5 bases, and 16 bases separated the two germline ends. The CDR3 has 14 amino acids. The CDR3 DNA is TGTGCCAGCAGACGAGGTTTAAGCGGGGAGACCCAGTACTTC. As protein: CASRRGLSGETQYF.

The sample holds many counts of this clonotype. V usage is TRBV7-2 and J usage is TRBJ1-6; no definite D call. Germline CDR1 is SGHTA and CDR2 is FQGNSA. V was shortened by 3 bases and J by 10 bases, with 10 bases between the two germline ends. The CDR3 runs to 13 residues. The CDR3 DNA reads TGTGCCAGCAGCTTTATGGGTTTCTCACCCCTCCACTTT. Residues: CASSFMGFSPLHF.

This clonotype was picked up a small number of times. Written as DNA, the CDR3 is TGTGCCAGCAGCTTAACTGGGTCTAGCGGGAGTGCTTACGGGGAGCTGTTTTTT. This translates into CASSLTGSSGSAYGELFF. This sequence joins TRBV7-8 and TRBJ2-2; TRBD2 agrees at 10 bases. The V gene's germline CDR1 is SGHVS and CDR2 FQNEAQ. V lost 2 bases and J lost 7; bases outside the gene matches: 13. The CDR3 runs 18 residues.

The rearrangement uses TRBV15 and TRBJ1-1, with a tentative D call TRBD1 (6 bases). Trimming pared 0 bases from V and 1 base from J, leaving 12 bases between. Germline V lookup: CDR1 LNHNV, CDR2 YYDKDF (reference sequence). The CDR3 length is 16 residues. This CDR3 is CATSRDRDTSNTEAFF. The CDR3 region has the DNA TGTGCCACCAGCAGAGATCGGGACACGTCGAACACTGAAGCTTTCTTT.

The V call is TRBV2, the J call TRBJ2-7; D not resolved. V lost 8 bases to trimming and J lost 6 bases, with 23 bases between them. The CDR3 sequence is 15 residues long. CDR1 is SNHLY, CDR2 FYNNEI, per germline. Here the CDR3 reads CASSPPSQLSPEQYF. As DNA, the CDR3 is TGTGCCAGCTCACCACCGAGTCAGCTATCTCCCGAGCAGTACTTC.

Concerning this clonotype itself: A read error is likely, as this CDR3 ends without the conserved phenylalanine or tryptophan. Because the CDR3's place on the DNA is in doubt, the DNA is left out and the CDR3 is given as listed by TCRdb. This chain links TRBV7-8 with TRBJ2-6; TRBD2, the D gene given by the table, was not confirmed from the DNA. Germline assignment: CDR1 SGHVS and CDR2 FQNEAQ. The CDR3 is 13 amino acids in total, end residues counted. Here the CDR3 reads CASSLRGLVLHGS.

The rearrangement links TRBV29-1 to TRBJ1-2, with D uncertain. Germline loops: CDR1 SQVTM, CDR2 ANQGSEA. This CDR3 is built from 13 residues. V lost 1 base and J lost 0, with 6 bases in between. As DNA, the CDR3 is TGCAGCGTTGAAGTCCCTACTAACTATGGCTACACCTTC. It encodes CSVEVPTNYGYTF.

The chain couples TRBV27 to TRBJ1-2, with TRBD1 as a possible D gene (5 bases). There are 14 residues in the CDR3. CDR1 is MNHEY and CDR2 is SMNVEV in the germline V gene (reference sequence). V was trimmed by 5 bases and J by 7 bases, leaving 17 bases between them. The CDR3 region is CASSSRAGPRGYTF. The CDR3 DNA follows: TGTGCCAGCAGTAGCCGAGCAGGGCCCCGTGGCTACACCTTC.

A remark on this clonotype: Mismatch with germline at one junction end may stem from a read error. V is TRBV7-2 and J is TRBJ2-6, with TRBD1 matching over 10 bases. Per germline, CDR1 SGHTA and CDR2 FQGNSA. This CDR3 has 19 amino acids. In nucleotides, the CDR3 is TGTGCCAGCAGCCCCCCCGGGACAGGGGCGAGCTCTGGGGCCAACGGCCTGACTTTC. This translates into CASSPPGTGASSGANGLTF.

This clonotype appeared a few times. The rearrangement joins TRBV6-6 to TRBJ2-7; 12 bases line up with TRBD2. The CDR3 extends over 14 amino acids. Germline V lookup: CDR1 MNHNY, CDR2 SVGAGI (reference sequence). After removal of 4 bases from V and 5 bases from J, the junction contained 3 bases not matched to a gene. The CDR3 loop is CASSFRTSGNEQYF. CDR3 bases: TGTGCCAGCAGTTTCCGGACTAGCGGGAACGAGCAGTACTTC.

There are a few counts of this clonotype. J is TRBJ1-3 and V is TRBV2; weak D call: TRBD1 (5 bases). Deletions cut 4 bases from V and 0 bases from J, with 16 bases between. This CDR3 contains 17 residues. Germline loops: CDR1 SNHLY, CDR2 FYNNEI. CDR3 nucleotides: TGTGCCAGCAGTGGACCCCAGGACACCTTCTCTGGAAACACCATATATTTT. Its protein product is CASSGPQDTFSGNTIYF.

With respect to this clonotype: A much more abundant neighbour one base away suggests this may be a read error. V usage is TRBV15 and J usage is TRBJ2-5; a possible D gene is TRBD2 (5 bases). V dropped 1 base and J dropped 5 bases, with 14 bases sitting between them. The germline V gene encodes CDR1 LNHNV and CDR2 YYDKDF (reference sequence). The CDR3 runs 15 residues. The CDR3 DNA reads as TGTGCCACCAGCAGAGTCCCGGCGGCGGGTGAGACCCAGTACTTC. It codes for CATSRVPAAGETQYF.

About this clonotype: With a much larger clone just one base away, this may be a read error. This likely comes from a read error, as the CDR3 has no conserved phenylalanine or tryptophan at its end. The V and J genes are TRBV7-9 and TRBJ2-7; a weak D match, TRBD1 (5 bases). Looked up from germline, CDR1 is SEHNR and CDR2 is FQNEAQ (reference sequence). CDR3 length: 12 amino acids. The V gene lost 0 bases and the J gene lost 8 bases, with 8 bases spanning the gap. Here the CDR3 reads CASSLAPDKQYL. The CDR3 region has the DNA TGTGCCAGCAGCTTAGCGCCGGACAAGCAGTACCTC.

This clonotype was counted ten times or more. This rearrangement joins TRBV14 to TRBJ2-5; D possibly corresponds to TRBD2 (5 bases). The V gene's germline CDR1 is SGHDN and CDR2 FVKESK. Trimming took off 1 base at V and 5 bases at J, with 14 bases between the two ends. The CDR3 totals 15 residues. The DNA for the CDR3 is TGTGCCAGCAGCCAAGGGATGGGAGCTTGGGAGACCCAGTACTTC. Translating it yields CASSQGMGAWETQYF. Supplemented by reference TRBV14 and TRBJ2-5, the full variable domain reads EAGVTQFPSHSVIEKGQTVTLRCDPISGHDNLYWYRRVMGKEIKFLLHFVKESKQDESGMPNNRFLAERTGGTYSTLKVQPAELEDSGVYFCASSQGMGAWETQYFGPGTRLLVL.

This clonotype has at least ten counts. V is TRBV10-3 and J is TRBJ1-2; D gene ambiguous. This CDR3 is 12 amino acids long. Germline V gives CDR1 ENHRY, CDR2 SYGVKD. With 10 bases removed from V and 2 bases from J, the gap between germline ends came to 11 bases. CDR3 in amino acids: CASTTGNYGYTF. CDR3 bases: TGTGCCAGCACTACGGGGAACTATGGCTACACCTTC.

This clonotype was detected ten times or more. The rearrangement joins TRBV7-9 to TRBJ1-5; D unclear. Trimming left V 4 bases short and J 10 bases short, with 11 bases between. The germline V gene has CDR1 SEHNR and CDR2 FQNEAQ (reference sequence). The CDR3 runs 12 residues. CDR3 sequence (DNA): TGTGCCAGCAGCTGGGGAGCCCTTCCCCAGCATTTT. The encoded protein is CASSWGALPQHF.

This clonotype is a singleton in its sample. The junction differs from germline at one of its ends, possibly a read error. V is TRBV29-1 and J is TRBJ2-6, with a tentative D call TRBD1 (6 bases). The germline gives CDR1 SQVTM, CDR2 ANQGSEA. The CDR3 has 14 residues. The CDR3 DNA follows: TGCAGCGTTGAAGGAGATTCAGGGGCCAACATCCTGACTTTC. Protein: CSVEGDSGANILTF.

This clonotype turned up a few times. V usage is TRBV24-1 and J usage is TRBJ1-1; D is unresolved. Trimming pared 5 bases from V and 7 bases from J, leaving 13 bases between. The CDR3 length is 13 residues. Germline V gene sequence: CDR1 KGHDR, CDR2 SFDVKD. The CDR3 region is CATSGPGGIEAFF. The CDR3, as DNA: TGTGCCACCAGTGGCCCCGGAGGGATTGAAGCTTTCTTT.

This clonotype was picked up many times. The rearrangement links TRBV12-3 or TRBV12-4 to TRBJ1-1; 8 bases are shared with TRBD1. The CDR3 is made up of 14 amino acids. V trimming: 6 bases; J trimming: 1 base; junction bases outside the gene matches: 4. CDR3 protein: CASSRDRTNTEAFF. DNA of the CDR3: TGTGCCAGCAGCCGGGACAGGACGAACACTGAAGCTTTCTTT.

As for this clonotype: One junction end does not reproduce the germline sequence, and a read error may be involved. CDR3: CASSLDRIGGELFF. For the CDR3, the DNA is TGTGCCAGCAGTTTGGACAGAATCGGCGGGGAGCTGTTTTTT. V and J are TRBV5-4 and TRBJ2-2; possibly TRBD1 for D (6 bases). This CDR3 is built from 14 residues. Germline-derived CDR1 and CDR2 are SGHNT and YYREEE (reference sequence).

The V and J genes are TRBV7-8 and TRBJ1-1, with D tentatively TRBD1 (5 bases). The CDR3 consists of 17 residues. The germline V gene has CDR1 SGHVS and CDR2 FQNEAQ. Trimming took 8 bases from V and 4 from J, leaving 26 bases between them. The CDR3 sequence: CASVEGLGFSGLTEAFF. The CDR3 DNA follows: TGTGCCAGCGTTGAAGGTCTCGGGTTTTCAGGGCTCACTGAAGCTTTCTTT.

This clonotype was picked up a small number of times. V gene TRBV25-1 combines with J gene TRBJ1-1; possibly TRBD1 for D (6 bases). CDR3 length: 14 amino acids. Germline V CDR1 and CDR2: MGHDK, SYGVNS. V was shortened by 5 bases and J by 0 bases, with 10 bases between the two germline ends. CDR3 loop: CASSRDRMNTEAFF. The CDR3 DNA follows: TGTGCCAGCAGTCGAGACAGGATGAACACTGAAGCTTTCTTT. Full variable domain (outside the CDR3, taken from reference TRBV25-1 and TRBJ1-1): EADIYQTPRYLVIGTGKKITLECSQTMGHDKMYWYQQDPGMELHLIHYSYGVNSTEKGDLSSESTVSRIRTEHFPLTLESARPSHTSQYLCASSRDRMNTEAFFGQGTRLTVV.

As concerns this clonotype: Possible read error: a much larger clone is one base away. V usage is TRBV9 and J usage is TRBJ2-7; TRBD1 matches 7 bases. The CDR3 consists of 14 residues. Germline CDR1 is SGDLS and CDR2 is YYNGEE. The CDR3 nucleotides are TGTGCCAGCAGTGTCGGGACAGCTTCCTTCGAGCAGTACTTC. This translates into CASSVGTASFEQYF.

On this clonotype itself: Compared with germline, one end of the junction differs, possibly owing to a read error. The rearrangement links TRBV2 to TRBJ1-2; D perhaps matches TRBD1 (6 bases). The CDR3 totals 17 residues. CDR1 SNHLY and CDR2 FYNNEI come from the germline V gene. CDR3 DNA sequence: TGCGCCAGCAGCCAAGATAAAAGGGCGCGACAGGCTTATGGCTACACCTTC. This sequence encodes CASSQDKRARQAYGYTF.

Notes on this clonotype: One end of the junction varies from germline; a read error may be responsible. The chain links TRBV7-2 to TRBJ2-7; no clear D gene. This CDR3 has 15 amino acids. In germline, CDR1 is SGHTA, CDR2 FQGNSA. The CDR3 DNA reads as TGCGCCAGCAGCCTTGACCGCACACAGAACTACGGGCAGTACTTC. Its protein is CASSLDRTQNYGQYF.

This chain joins TRBV12-3 or TRBV12-4 and TRBJ1-5, with no clear D. V was shortened by 4 bases and J by 5 bases, with 9 bases between the two germline ends. The CDR3 length is 13 residues. CDR3 loop: CASSSLIDQPQHF. The CDR3 DNA follows: TGTGCCAGCAGTTCACTCATTGATCAGCCCCAGCATTTT.

Many counts were recorded for this clonotype. The J gene is TRBJ1-6, the V gene TRBV15, with D perhaps matching TRBD1 (5 bases). The V end was cut by 6 bases, the J end by 8 bases, with 17 bases between. The CDR3 is 15 amino acids. CDR1 and CDR2 from the germline V gene are LNHNV and YYDKDF (reference sequence). CDR3 residues: CATRADVGGDSPLHF. The CDR3 region has the DNA TGTGCCACCAGAGCAGACGTGGGGGGGGATTCACCCCTCCACTTT.